This T cell receptor (beta chain) comes out of a study of T cells in localized non-small cell lung cancer. Study results and caveats: Greater blood T cell density accompanied longer overall survival. There were a median 57 of the top 100 tumor clones appearing in adjacent lung.

The repertoire was sequenced with immunoSEQ multiplex PCR; TCRdb's copy has only in-frame clones and lacks some. The sample carries 70,000 to 100,000 clones, more than 75% recorded once. The V end lost 5 bases, the J end lost 8 bases, and 24 bases lay between the germline ends. The CDR3 is made up of 16 amino acids. Per the germline V gene, CDR1 is SEHNR and CDR2 is FQNEAQ (reference sequence). As concerns this clone: The antigen remains unidentified.

Specimen: peripheral blood, collected before any cancer treatment. The chain combines TRBV7-9 with TRBJ1-2, with D unresolved. The receptor was isolated from a female donor older than 55 with stage I lung adenocarcinoma. In nucleotides, the CDR3 is TGTGCCAGCAGCGCTCGGGCGGCGGCTCAGAGTCGGGGCTACACCTTC. Its protein product is CASSARAAAQSRGYTF.